These 29 T cell receptor beta chains share one sample of origin, sequenced in a study of blood T cell repertoires in COVID-19. Some clones are missing from TCRdb's copy, which holds only in-frame ones; the method was immunoSEQ multiplex PCR. The profile shows about 37,000 clones, 80% to 90% of them singletons. The source material was peripheral blood. These TCRs come from a human donor in a cohort sampled during active COVID-19.

This rearrangement joins TRBV7-2 to TRBJ2-7; D remains ambiguous. The CDR3 contains 12 residues. V lost 8 bases, J lost 4 bases, and 12 bases lay in between. From germline, CDR1 is SGHTA and CDR2 FQGNSA. Here the CDR3 DNA reads TGTGCCAGCGCGGCTAACCAGTACGAGCAGTACTTC. Protein product: CASAANQYEQYF.

V and J are TRBV5-6 and TRBJ1-5; no clear D. Germline V gives CDR1 SGHDT, CDR2 YYEEEE. The CDR3 totals 14 residues. The V gene lost 1 base and the J gene lost 0 bases, with 5 bases spanning the gap. CDR3 sequence (DNA): TGTGCCAGCAGCTTGTTCTATAGCAATCAGCCCCAGCATTTT. It codes for CASSLFYSNQPQHF.

The genes are TRBV5-8 and TRBJ1-3, with TRBD1 as a possible D gene (6 bases). The CDR3 loop spans 13 amino acids. CDR1 and CDR2 (germline): SGHTS, YDEGEE. V shed 2 bases and J shed 9 bases, with 12 bases lying between them. The CDR3 region has the DNA TGTGCCAGCAGCTTATCGGGGGGCGGCACCATATATTTT. This gives the protein CASSLSGGGTIYF.

The chain carries TRBV9 and TRBJ1-2; the match to TRBD1 covers 9 bases. V was clipped by 1 base and J by 4 bases; unmatched bases: 5. Germline V gene data show CDR1 as SGDLS and CDR2 as YYNGEE. The CDR3 runs 15 residues. Here the CDR3 DNA reads TGTGCCAGCAGCGTAACGGGACAGGGTGGCTATGGCTACACCTTC. It codes for CASSVTGQGGYGYTF.

This chain joins TRBV7-9 and TRBJ2-7; 7 positions agree with TRBD1. The CDR3 runs 13 residues. The V segment lost 9 bases and the J segment 5 bases; nucleotides outside the gene matches: 10. Germline V CDR1 and CDR2: SEHNR, FQNEAQ (reference sequence). The CDR3 nucleotides read TGTGCCAGAAGGTCTGACAGGGACCACGAGCAGTACTTC. Its translation: CARRSDRDHEQYF.

The genes are TRBV11-2 and TRBJ1-3, with D possibly being TRBD1 (5 bases). Germline CDR1 reads SGHAT; CDR2 reads FQNNGV. V was clipped by 0 bases and J by 0 bases, with 6 bases between them. The CDR3 has 15 residues. CDR3 DNA: TGTGCCAGCAGCTTAGATCAGGGCTCTGGAAACACCATATATTTT. Translating it yields CASSLDQGSGNTIYF.

The gene calls are TRBV18 and TRBJ2-7; the D gene is possibly TRBD2 (7 bases). The CDR3 has 13 amino acids. From germline, CDR1 is KGHSH and CDR2 LQKENI. V was shortened by 3 bases and J by 7 bases, with 13 bases between the two germline ends. CDR3 coding DNA: TGTGCCAGCTCACCTCACAGGGAGGGGGAGCAGTACTTC. It yields the protein CASSPHREGEQYF.

J is TRBJ1-3 and V is TRBV7-9; 8 nucleotides match TRBD1. Germline CDR1 reads SEHNR; CDR2 reads FQNEAQ (reference sequence). Losses at the gene ends were 4 bases for V and 2 bases for J; bases not matched to a gene: 1. This CDR3 is built from 14 residues. Written as DNA, the CDR3 is TGTGCCAGCAGCTCAGGGGGCCCTGGAAACACCATATATTTT. Its translation is CASSSGGPGNTIYF. The variable domain in full, with the rest retrieved from reference TRBV7-9 and TRBJ1-3, is DTGVSQNPRHKITKRGQNVTFRCDPISEHNRLYWYRQTLGQGPEFLTYFQNEAQLEKSRLLSDRFSAERPKGSFSTLEIQRTEQGDSAMYLCASSSGGPGNTIYFGEGSWLTVV.

V and J are TRBV19 and TRBJ1-6; no reliable D call. CDR3 length: 11 residues. The germline CDR1 and CDR2 sequences are LNHDA and SQIVND (reference sequence). The V end lost 7 bases, the J end lost 9 bases, and 7 bases lay between the germline ends. The CDR3 reads CASTFGSPLHF. CDR3 nucleotides: TGTGCCAGTACCTTCGGTTCACCCCTCCACTTT. The variable domain in full, with the rest retrieved from reference TRBV19 and TRBJ1-6, is DGGITQSPKYLFRKEGQNVTLSCEQNLNHDAMYWYRQDPGQGLRLIYYSQIVNDFQKGDIAEGYSVSREKKESFPLTVTSAQKNPTAFYLCASTFGSPLHFGNGTRLTVT.

V and J are TRBV11-2 and TRBJ1-6; 9 bases map to TRBD1. After removal of 1 base from V and 6 bases from J, the junction contained 1 base not matched to a gene. Germline V gene sequence: CDR1 SGHAT, CDR2 FQNNGV. CDR3 length: 15 amino acids. Written as DNA, the CDR3 is TGTGCCAGCAGCTTAGGGACAGGGGCTAATTCACCCCTCCACTTT. Protein sequence: CASSLGTGANSPLHF.

V and J are TRBV6-1 and TRBJ2-7; 7 bases are shared with TRBD1. The V and J ends lost 1 base and 4 bases, in that order; junction bases with no gene match: 4. CDR1 is MNHNS, CDR2 SASEGT, per germline. This CDR3 region has 14 residues. The CDR3 here is CASSEGQGVYEQYF. CDR3 DNA: TGTGCCAGCAGTGAAGGCCAGGGGGTTTACGAGCAGTACTTC.

This rearrangement joins TRBV2 to TRBJ1-2, with D hard to call. This CDR3 has 13 residues. Between the trimmed V and J ends, which lost 4 bases and 3 bases, there was a span of 9 bases. In germline, CDR1 is SNHLY, CDR2 FYNNEI. This CDR3 reads CASSVRVDYGYTF. The CDR3 DNA is TGTGCCAGCAGTGTAAGAGTGGACTATGGCTACACCTTC. Using reference TRBV2 and TRBJ1-2 for the parts outside the CDR3, the full variable domain is EPEVTQTPSHQVTQMGQEVILRCVPISNHLYFYWYRQILGQKVEFLVSFYNNEISEKSEIFDDQFSVERPDGSNFTLKIRSTKLEDSAMYFCASSVRVDYGYTFGSGTRLTVV.

This clone has only a few counts. V and J are TRBV2 and TRBJ1-6; maybe TRBD1 (5 bases). The CDR3 has 14 residues. Germline-derived CDR1 and CDR2 are SNHLY and FYNNEI. With 10 bases removed from V and 10 bases from J, the gap between germline ends came to 20 bases. The CDR3: CATSDSPAGSPLHF. CDR3 DNA sequence: TGTGCCACCTCAGACAGCCCGGCAGGCTCACCCCTCCACTTT.

The gene calls are TRBV11-2 and TRBJ1-1, with 9 bases matching TRBD1. Germline loops: CDR1 SGHAT, CDR2 FQNNGV. The CDR3 spans 11 residues. Losses at the gene ends were 7 bases for V and 11 bases for J; bases not matched to a gene: 5. CDR3 protein: CASNIQGAAFF. The CDR3, as DNA: TGTGCCAGCAACATACAGGGGGCTGCTTTCTTT.

V usage is TRBV7-3 and J usage is TRBJ2-7; D not certain. Germline V lookup: CDR1 SGHTA, CDR2 FQGTGA. This CDR3 is 13 amino acids long. V was pared by 4 bases and J by 2 bases, with 9 bases between. The CDR3 sequence is CASSYGGTYEQYF. CDR3 sequence (DNA): TGTGCCAGCAGCTACGGCGGAACCTACGAGCAGTACTTC.

V and J are TRBV5-4 and TRBJ2-1; possible D gene TRBD2, 6 bases. The CDR3 covers 16 residues. V was clipped by 4 bases and J by 2 bases, with 16 bases between them. Germline V gene lookup returns CDR1 SGHNT and CDR2 YYREEE (reference sequence). In DNA, the CDR3 is TGTGCCAGCAGCCCGCCCCCCGCGGGGACCTACAATGAGCAGTTCTTC. It is translated as CASSPPPAGTYNEQFF. The full variable domain, its missing parts supplied by reference TRBV5-4 and TRBJ2-1, is ETGVTQSPTHLIKTRGQQVTLRCSSQSGHNTVSWYQQALGQGPQFIFQYYREEENGRGNFPPRFSGLQFPNYSSELNVNALELDDSALYLCASSPPPAGTYNEQFFGPGTRLTVL.

V usage is TRBV29-1 and J usage is TRBJ2-2; TRBD1 agrees at 7 bases. Germline V gene data show CDR1 as SQVTM and CDR2 as ANQGSEA. This CDR3 has 16 residues. The trim removed 3 bases at V and 2 bases at J, leaving 9 bases unmatched. Written as DNA, the CDR3 is TGCAGCGTTGAGTTCAGGGGGAAAGGTAACACCGGGGAGCTGTTTTTT. Protein: CSVEFRGKGNTGELFF.

This clone was observed a handful of times. The J gene is TRBJ2-7, the V gene TRBV29-1; TRBD1 agrees at 11 bases. The CDR3 totals 16 residues. The J segment lost 3 bases and the V segment lost 6 bases, leaving 13 bases of the junction unmatched. Germline lookup yields CDR1 SQVTM and CDR2 ANQGSEA. This CDR3 reads CSVGRPGTGGSYEQYF. DNA of the CDR3: TGCAGCGTCGGGCGCCCCGGGACAGGGGGGAGCTACGAGCAGTACTTC.

The chain employs TRBV4-1 and TRBJ1-4; D possibly corresponds to TRBD1 (6 bases). V was trimmed by 0 bases and J by 8 bases, leaving 13 bases between them. Germline values: CDR1 MGHRA, CDR2 YSYEKL. The CDR3 sequence is 15 residues long. In DNA, the CDR3 is TGCGCCAGCAGCCAAGATGGCAGGGGACGGGAAAAACTGTTTTTT. Its translation is CASSQDGRGREKLFF.

The chain joins TRBV30 to TRBJ1-1, with unresolved D. The germline V and J ends were trimmed by 3 bases and 5 bases, with 16 bases remaining between them. This CDR3 comprises 14 residues. Per the germline V gene, CDR1 is GTSNPN and CDR2 is SVGIG (reference sequence). Here the CDR3 DNA reads TGTGCCTGGAGCTATCGGCCCGGGAGTACTGAAGCTTTCTTT. It specifies CAWSYRPGSTEAFF.

This clone was counted a single time. The genes are TRBV28 and TRBJ2-7; 14 bases agree with TRBD2. The CDR3 spans 15 residues. Germline V CDR1 and CDR2: MDHEN, SYDVKM. The V segment lost 6 bases and the J segment 9 bases; nucleotides outside the gene matches: 10. The CDR3 DNA follows: TGTGCCAGCAGCGCCGGGACTAGCGGGAGAACTCTGCAGTACTTC. It specifies CASSAGTSGRTLQYF.

The chain combines TRBV7-8 with TRBJ2-7; D gene uncertain. The CDR3 has 12 amino acids. The germline V and J ends were trimmed by 5 bases and 4 bases, with 9 bases remaining between them. Looked up from germline, CDR1 is SGHVS and CDR2 is FQNEAQ. This CDR3 is CASSPLNYEQYF. In nucleotides, the CDR3 is TGTGCCAGCAGCCCCTTAAATTACGAGCAGTACTTC.

V and J are TRBV2 and TRBJ1-5; weak D call: TRBD1 (5 bases). CDR3 length equals 15 residues. Germline V gene sequence: CDR1 SNHLY, CDR2 FYNNEI. Trimming shortened V by 1 base and J by 3 bases, and 10 bases separated the two germline ends. The CDR3: CASSEGYRTNQPQHF. DNA for the CDR3: TGTGCCAGCAGTGAAGGCTACAGGACCAATCAGCCCCAGCATTTT.

V is TRBV7-9 and J is TRBJ2-7; 9 bases line up with TRBD1. Germline trimming cut 6 bases from V and 3 bases from J; bases unmatched to any gene: 9. The germline V gene encodes CDR1 SEHNR and CDR2 FQNEAQ (reference sequence). The CDR3 is 15 amino acids. The CDR3, as DNA: TGTGCCAGCAGATCTCCGGGACAGGGCATCTACGAGCAGTACTTC. Its protein product is CASRSPGQGIYEQYF.

The chain recombines TRBV4-1 with TRBJ2-2, with a tentative D call TRBD2 (6 bases). V lost 4 bases and J lost 2, with 14 bases in between. CDR3 size: 16 residues. Germline CDR1 reads MGHRA; CDR2 reads YSYEKL. The CDR3 reads CASSPSASANTGELFF. CDR3 bases: TGCGCCAGCAGCCCCTCTGCTAGCGCCAACACCGGGGAGCTGTTTTTT.

The genes are TRBV25-1 and TRBJ2-5, with TRBD2 as a possible D gene (5 bases). This CDR3 contains 15 residues. V lost 4 bases and J 5 bases, leaving 17 bases between the germline ends. CDR1 is MGHDK, CDR2 SYGVNS, per germline. The CDR3 sequence is CASSGQREIGETQYF. Here the CDR3 DNA reads TGTGCCAGCAGTGGACAAAGGGAGATCGGGGAGACCCAGTACTTC.

V gene TRBV11-2 combines with J gene TRBJ2-1; a possible D gene is TRBD2 (6 bases). The V and J ends lost 0 bases and 0 bases respectively, with 12 bases between them. Germline CDR1 reads SGHAT; CDR2 reads FQNNGV. This CDR3 has 17 amino acids. DNA for the CDR3: TGTGCCAGCAGCTTAGAGGGACTCCCGAGCTCCTACAATGAGCAGTTCTTC. This encodes CASSLEGLPSSYNEQFF.

This chain joins TRBV4-1 and TRBJ1-6; a weak D match, TRBD1 (5 bases). The CDR3 spans 16 residues. Looked up from germline, CDR1 is MGHRA and CDR2 is YSYEKL. V was trimmed by 4 bases and J by 3 bases, leaving 13 bases between them. The CDR3 sequence: CASSLEEGNYNSPLHF. The CDR3 DNA is TGCGCCAGCAGCCTAGAGGAGGGGAACTATAATTCACCCCTCCACTTT.

The genes are TRBV29-1 and TRBJ1-2; D uncertain. There are 13 residues in the CDR3. The V and J ends lost 5 bases and 6 bases respectively, with 16 bases between them. Germline CDR1 SQVTM, CDR2 ANQGSEA. The CDR3 region has the DNA TGCAGCGTTAGGAGGGATAGTGAGGATGGCTACACCTTC. Amino acid sequence: CSVRRDSEDGYTF. Full variable domain (outside the CDR3, taken from reference TRBV29-1 and TRBJ1-2): SAVISQKPSRDICQRGTSLTIQCQVDSQVTMMFWYRQQPGQSLTLIATANQGSEATYESGFVIDKFPISRPNLTFSTLTVSNMSPEDSSIYLCSVRRDSEDGYTFGSGTRLTVV.